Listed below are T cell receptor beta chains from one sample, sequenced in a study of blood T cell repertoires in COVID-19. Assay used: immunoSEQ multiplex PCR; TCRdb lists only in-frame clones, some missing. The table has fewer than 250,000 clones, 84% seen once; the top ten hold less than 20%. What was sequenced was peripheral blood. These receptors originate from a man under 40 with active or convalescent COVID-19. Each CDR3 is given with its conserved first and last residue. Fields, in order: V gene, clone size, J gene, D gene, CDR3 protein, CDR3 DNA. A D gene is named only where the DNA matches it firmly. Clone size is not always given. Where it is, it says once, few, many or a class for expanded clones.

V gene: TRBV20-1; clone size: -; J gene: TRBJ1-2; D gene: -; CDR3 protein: CSASEGLEGAGYTF; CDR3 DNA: TGCAGTGCCAGTGAGGGGTTAGAGGGAGCTGGCTACACCTTC
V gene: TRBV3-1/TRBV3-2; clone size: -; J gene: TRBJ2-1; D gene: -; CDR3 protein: CASSQLPDNEQFF; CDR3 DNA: TGTGCCAGCAGCCAACTTCCCGACAATGAGCAGTTCTTC
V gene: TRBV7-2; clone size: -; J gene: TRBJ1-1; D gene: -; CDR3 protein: CASSNREEAFF; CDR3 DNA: TGTGCCAGCAGCAACCGGGAAGAAGCTTTCTTT
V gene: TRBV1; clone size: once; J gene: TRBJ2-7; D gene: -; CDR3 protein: CTSPPSRKETSGTRREQYF; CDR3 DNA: TGCACCAGCCCCCCGAGCAGGAAAGAGACTAGCGGGACCAGGAGGGAGCAGTACTTC
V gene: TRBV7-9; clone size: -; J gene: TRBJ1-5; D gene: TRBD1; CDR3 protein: CASSLGQGDQPQHF; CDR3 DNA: TGTGCCAGCAGCTTAGGGCAGGGGGATCAGCCCCAGCATTTT
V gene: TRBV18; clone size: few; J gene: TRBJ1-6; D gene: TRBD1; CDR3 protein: CASSEGTVNNSPLHF; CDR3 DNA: TGTGCCAGCTCAGAGGGGACAGTTAATAATTCACCCCTCCACTTT
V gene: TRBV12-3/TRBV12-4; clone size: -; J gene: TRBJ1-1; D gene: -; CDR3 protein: CASSLVWGAEAFF; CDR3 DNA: TGTGCCAGCAGTTTAGTTTGGGGGGCTGAAGCTTTCTTT
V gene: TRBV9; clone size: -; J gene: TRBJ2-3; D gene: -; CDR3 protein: CASSQVSTDTQYF; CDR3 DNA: TGTGCCAGCAGCCAGGTTAGCACAGATACGCAGTATTTT
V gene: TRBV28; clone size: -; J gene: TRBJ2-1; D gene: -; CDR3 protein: CASSPGGLGDNEQFF; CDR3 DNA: TGTGCCAGCAGCCCAGGAGGCCTTGGGGACAATGAGCAGTTCTTC
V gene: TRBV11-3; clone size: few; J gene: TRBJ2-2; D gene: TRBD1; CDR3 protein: CASSQPGTGTTGELFF; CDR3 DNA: TGTGCCAGCAGCCAACCCGGGACAGGGACGACCGGGGAGCTGTTTTTT
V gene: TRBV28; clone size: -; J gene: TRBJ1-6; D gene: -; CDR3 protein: CASSTVTSPLHF; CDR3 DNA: TGTGCCAGCAGTACTGTTACTTCACCCCTCCACTTT
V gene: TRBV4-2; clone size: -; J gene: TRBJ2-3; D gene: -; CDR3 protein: CASSQSSDTADTQYF; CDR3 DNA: TGTGCCAGCAGCCAATCCTCGGACACCGCAGATACGCAGTATTTT
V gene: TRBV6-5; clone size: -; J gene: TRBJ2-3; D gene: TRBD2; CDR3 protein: CASSRLAGGPDTQYF; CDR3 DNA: TGTGCCAGCAGCCGACTAGCGGGGGGCCCAGATACGCAGTATTTT
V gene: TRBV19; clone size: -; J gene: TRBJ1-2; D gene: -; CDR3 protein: CASSSRHDLRGGYTF; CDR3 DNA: TGTGCCAGTAGTTCCCGACATGACCTTCGGGGTGGCTACACCTTC
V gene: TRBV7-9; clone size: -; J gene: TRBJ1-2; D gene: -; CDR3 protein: CASSWGGTRYGYTF; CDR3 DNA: TGTGCCAGCAGCTGGGGGGGGACACGCTATGGCTACACCTTC
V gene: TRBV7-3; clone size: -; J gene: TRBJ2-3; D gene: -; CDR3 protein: CASSTLLGGKADTQYF; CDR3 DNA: TGTGCCAGCAGCACGCTTCTCGGCGGGAAGGCAGATACGCAGTATTTT
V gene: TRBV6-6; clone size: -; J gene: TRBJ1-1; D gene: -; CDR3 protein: CASSSLLGGATEAFF; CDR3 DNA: TGTGCCAGCAGTTCACTGCTTGGAGGGGCGACTGAAGCTTTCTTT
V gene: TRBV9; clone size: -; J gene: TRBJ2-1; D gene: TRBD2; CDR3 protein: CASSVETQRGRVEQFF; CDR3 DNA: TGTGCCAGCAGCGTAGAAACCCAGCGGGGGCGGGTTGAGCAGTTCTTC
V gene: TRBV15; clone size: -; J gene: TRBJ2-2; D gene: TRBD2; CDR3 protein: CATSRDRQREGPFTGELFF; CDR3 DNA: TGTGCCACCAGCAGAGATCGCCAGCGGGAGGGCCCTTTCACCGGGGAGCTGTTTTTT
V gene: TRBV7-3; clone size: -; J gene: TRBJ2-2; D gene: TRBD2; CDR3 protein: CASSPTLGTSGRGTGELFF; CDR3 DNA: TGTGCCAGCAGCCCGACTCTCGGGACTAGCGGGAGGGGCACCGGGGAGCTGTTTTTT
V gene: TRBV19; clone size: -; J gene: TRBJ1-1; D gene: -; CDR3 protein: CASSPPTAKDTEAFF; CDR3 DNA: TGTGCCAGTAGTCCCCCGACAGCCAAAGACACTGAAGCTTTCTTT
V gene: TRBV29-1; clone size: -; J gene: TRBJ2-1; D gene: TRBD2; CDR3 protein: CSVEGGQDYNEQFF; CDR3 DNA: TGCAGCGTGGAGGGAGGGCAGGACTACAATGAGCAGTTCTTC
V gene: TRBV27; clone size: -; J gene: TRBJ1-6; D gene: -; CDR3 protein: CASTQVNSPLHF; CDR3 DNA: TGTGCCAGCACCCAGGTCAATTCACCCCTCCACTTT
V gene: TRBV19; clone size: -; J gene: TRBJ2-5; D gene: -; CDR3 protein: CASSIPFQETQYF; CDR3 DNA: TGTGCCAGTAGTATCCCCTTTCAAGAGACCCAGTACTTC
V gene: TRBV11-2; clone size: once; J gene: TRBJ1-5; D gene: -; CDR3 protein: CASSSERGPQHF; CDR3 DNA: TGTGCCAGCAGCTCTGAACGGGGGCCCCAGCATTTT
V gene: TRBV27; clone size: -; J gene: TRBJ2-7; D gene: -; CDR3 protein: CASSYGRGYEQYF; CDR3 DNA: TGTGCCAGCAGTTACGGCCGAGGCTACGAGCAGTACTTC
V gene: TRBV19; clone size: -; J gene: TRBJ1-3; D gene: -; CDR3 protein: CASREVAGNTIYF; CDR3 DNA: TGTGCCAGCCGAGAAGTCGCTGGAAACACCATATATTTT
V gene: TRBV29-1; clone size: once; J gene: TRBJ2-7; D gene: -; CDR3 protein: CSVSLGPGNEQYF; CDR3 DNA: TGCAGCGTTTCCCTTGGGCCGGGGAACGAGCAGTACTTC
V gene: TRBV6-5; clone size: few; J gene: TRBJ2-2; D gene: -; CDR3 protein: CASRPQGTTGELFF; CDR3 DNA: TGTGCCAGCAGGCCACAGGGTACCACCGGGGAGCTGTTTTTT
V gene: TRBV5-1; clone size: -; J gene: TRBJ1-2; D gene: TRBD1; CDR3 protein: CASSQTGGDYGYTF; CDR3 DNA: TGCGCCAGCAGCCAAACAGGGGGGGACTATGGCTACACCTTC
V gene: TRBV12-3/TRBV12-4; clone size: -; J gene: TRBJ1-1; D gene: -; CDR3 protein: CASSFGRTEAFF; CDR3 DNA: TGTGCCAGCAGTTTCGGTCGCACTGAAGCTTTCTTT
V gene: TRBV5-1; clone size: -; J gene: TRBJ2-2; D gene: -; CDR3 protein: CASTLTPGANTGELFF; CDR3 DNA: TGCGCCAGCACCCTAACCCCCGGGGCGAACACCGGGGAGCTGTTTTTT
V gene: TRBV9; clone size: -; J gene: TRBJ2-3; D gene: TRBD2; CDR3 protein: CASSARLAGIDTQYF; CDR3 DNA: TGTGCCAGCAGCGCGCGACTAGCGGGAATAGATACGCAGTATTTT
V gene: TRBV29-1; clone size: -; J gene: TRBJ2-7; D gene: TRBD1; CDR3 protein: CSAADRSSYEQYF; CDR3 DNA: TGCAGCGCCGCGGACAGGAGCTCCTACGAGCAGTACTTC
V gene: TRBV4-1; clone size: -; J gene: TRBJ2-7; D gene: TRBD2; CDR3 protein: CASSQAGEVYEQYF; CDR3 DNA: TGCGCCAGCAGCCAGGCGGGGGAGGTGTACGAGCAGTACTTC
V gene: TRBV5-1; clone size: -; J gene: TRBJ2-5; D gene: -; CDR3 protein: CASSSPGAGVETQYF; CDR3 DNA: TGCGCCAGCAGCTCGCCGGGAGCTGGGGTAGAGACCCAGTACTTC
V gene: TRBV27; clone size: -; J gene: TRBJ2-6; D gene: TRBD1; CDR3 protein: CASTERTGNSGANVLTF; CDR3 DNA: TGTGCCAGCACAGAGAGGACAGGGAACTCTGGGGCCAACGTCCTGACTTTC
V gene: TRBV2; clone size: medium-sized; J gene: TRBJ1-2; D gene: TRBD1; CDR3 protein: CASSEEQGNYGYTF; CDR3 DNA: TGTGCCAGCAGTGAGGAACAGGGGAACTATGGCTACACCTTC
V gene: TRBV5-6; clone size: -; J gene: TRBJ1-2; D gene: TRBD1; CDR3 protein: CASSFQDRRPNYGYTF; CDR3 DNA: TGTGCCAGCAGCTTCCAGGACAGGCGACCTAACTATGGCTACACCTTC
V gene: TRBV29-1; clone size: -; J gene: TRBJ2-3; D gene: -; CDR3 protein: CSVEVRGTSTDTQYF; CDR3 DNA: TGCAGCGTTGAGGTCCGGGGGACCTCCACAGATACGCAGTATTTT
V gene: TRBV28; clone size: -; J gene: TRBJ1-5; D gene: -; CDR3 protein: CASRSGGGQSNQPQHF; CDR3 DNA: TGTGCCAGCAGATCCGGGGGAGGGCAGAGCAATCAGCCCCAGCATTTT
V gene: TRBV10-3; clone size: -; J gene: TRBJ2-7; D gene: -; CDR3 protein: CAISESPGEQYF; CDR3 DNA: TGTGCCATCAGTGAGTCCCCGGGAGAGCAGTACTTC
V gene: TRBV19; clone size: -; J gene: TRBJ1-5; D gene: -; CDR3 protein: CASESGTGYSNQPQHF; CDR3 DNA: TGTGCCAGTGAATCCGGTACTGGTTATAGCAATCAGCCCCAGCATTTT
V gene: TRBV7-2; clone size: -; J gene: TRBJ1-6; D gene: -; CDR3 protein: CASSPQASYNSPLHF; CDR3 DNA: TGTGCCAGCAGCCCCCAAGCCTCCTATAATTCACCCCTCCACTTT
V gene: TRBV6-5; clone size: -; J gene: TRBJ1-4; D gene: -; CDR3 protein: CASSYSASGREKLFF; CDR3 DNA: TGTGCCAGCAGTTACTCGGCTTCGGGAAGGGAAAAACTGTTTTTT